Listed below are T cell receptor beta chains from one sample, sequenced in a study of OX40 agonist ivuxolimab in advanced cancers. Produced via immunoSEQ multiplex PCR; TCRdb's table is partial and in-frame only. The table has under 85,000 clones, around nine tenths seen once; the top ten hold 0.55% to 0.8%. This sample comprised CD4+ or CD8+ T cells sorted from blood, obtained in a trial of the OX40 agonist ivuxolimab. Receptors were obtained from an adult with an advanced solid tumor such as melanoma, head and neck, liver or kidney cancer. The CDR3 runs from the conserved cysteine through the conserved F or W. A D gene is named only where the DNA matches it firmly. Size values are once, few and many counts, or a class for expanded clones, and some rows have none.

>19|NA|NA|TRBV5-8|TRBJ2-3
CASSLVYTGLPLYLDTQYF
TGTGCCAGCAGCTTGGTTTATACAGGGTTACCGCTGTATCTAGATACGCAGTATTTT
>15|once|NA|TRBV28|TRBJ2-7
CASSLLSGVSYEQYF
TGTGCCAGCAGTTTACTGTCAGGCGTGTCCTACGAGCAGTACTTC
>17|NA|NA|TRBV7-9|TRBJ2-3
CASAHREGRTSTDTQYF
TGTGCCAGCGCCCACCGAGAGGGGCGAACTAGCACAGATACGCAGTATTTT
>13|NA|NA|TRBV19|TRBJ2-3
CASSSPATDTQYF
TGTGCCAGTAGTAGTCCCGCCACAGATACGCAGTATTTT
>11|NA|NA|TRBV6-5|TRBJ2-3
CASSYLDTQYF
TGTGCCAGCAGTTACCTCGATACGCAGTATTTT
>17|NA|NA|TRBV2|TRBJ2-1
CASSERAETSSYNEQFF
TGTGCCAGCAGTGAACGGGCGGAGACGAGCTCCTACAATGAGCAGTTCTTC
>15|NA|TRBD1|TRBV28|TRBJ2-5
CASSLLSRGQETQYF
TGTGCCAGCAGTTTACTTAGCAGGGGGCAAGAGACCCAGTACTTC
>15|NA|NA|TRBV14|TRBJ2-7
CASSQGPGVSYEQYF
TGTGCCAGCAGCCAAGGGCCAGGGGTATCCTACGAGCAGTACTTC
>14|NA|NA|TRBV28|TRBJ2-7
CASSLRQGTYEQYF
TGTGCCAGCAGTTTAAGGCAGGGGACCTACGAGCAGTACTTC
>12|NA|TRBD2|TRBV5-6|TRBJ2-1
CASSFSRTSTVF
TGTGCCAGCAGCTTCTCTCGGACTAGTACGGTCTTC
>11|NA|NA|TRBV6-1|TRBJ2-7
CASGSGIEQYF
TGTGCCAGCGGGTCTGGGATCGAGCAGTACTTC
>15|NA|NA|TRBV25-1|TRBJ1-5
CASRAAEVGNQPQHF
TGTGCCAGCAGGGCCGCGGAAGTAGGCAATCAGCCCCAGCATTTT
>17|NA|NA|TRBV28|TRBJ2-7
CASSFRGRPRTVYEQYF
TGTGCCAGCAGTTTTCGAGGCAGACCACGCACCGTCTACGAGCAGTACTTC
>16|NA|NA|TRBV5-1|TRBJ2-7
CASSPLGGPQRYEQYF
TGCGCCAGCAGCCCCTTGGGGGGGCCCCAGAGATACGAGCAGTACTTC
>15|NA|NA|TRBV7-3|TRBJ2-1
CASSLSRTADNEQFF
TGTGCCAGCAGCTTAAGTCGAACGGCCGACAATGAGCAGTTCTTC
>15|NA|NA|TRBV4-2|TRBJ1-1
CASSQEPNRNTEAFF
TGTGCCAGCAGCCAAGAGCCAAACAGGAACACTGAAGCTTTCTTT
>17|NA|TRBD1|TRBV9|TRBJ2-2
CASSPSRDRGLSGELFF
TGTGCCAGCAGCCCTTCCCGGGACAGGGGGCTGAGCGGGGAGCTGTTTTTT
>15|NA|NA|TRBV6-5|TRBJ2-3
CASSPRQPRGDTQYF
TGTGCCAGCAGCCCTCGACAGCCCCGCGGTGATACGCAGTATTTT
>13|NA|NA|TRBV5-6|TRBJ2-1
CASSLTPYNEQFF
TGTGCCAGCAGCTTGACTCCCTACAATGAGCAGTTCTTC
>12|NA|NA|TRBV6-6|TRBJ2-7
CASSYPGFEQYF
TGTGCCAGCAGTTATCCAGGGTTCGAGCAGTACTTC
>14|NA|NA|TRBV7-9|TRBJ2-1
CASSPISLANEQFF
TGTGCCAGCAGCCCTATCTCCCTAGCCAATGAGCAGTTCTTC
>22|NA|TRBD2|TRBV27|TRBJ2-3
CASSHYGRTGTSGRRGTDTQYF
TGTGCCAGCAGTCACTACGGAAGAACCGGGACTAGCGGGAGAAGGGGCACAGATACGCAGTATTTT
>15|NA|TRBD2|TRBV11-3|TRBJ2-1
CASSLLAGERNEQFF
TGTGCCAGCAGCTTACTAGCGGGAGAACGCAATGAGCAGTTCTTC
>11|NA|NA|TRBV28|TRBJ1-4
CASSWDQKLFF
TGTGCCAGCAGTTGGGACCAAAAACTGTTTTTT